This entry lists 24 T cell receptor beta chains sequenced from one sample in a study of blood T cell repertoires in COVID-19. Data came from immunoSEQ multiplex PCR; TCRdb stores just in-frame clones and leaves some out. Here the sample spans 100,000 to 150,000 clones, approximately 86% being singletons. Material for sequencing was PBMCs or T cells enriched from blood (not recorded which). The receptors were sampled from a woman between 50 and 59 years old who had recovered from COVID-19.

V and J are TRBV6-1 and TRBJ1-5; tentative D call: TRBD1 (6 bases). Trimming left V 1 base short and J 7 bases short, with 11 bases between. CDR1 and CDR2 (germline): MNHNS, SASEGT. This CDR3 has 14 residues. The CDR3 protein is CASSEGWGRQPQHF. For the CDR3, the DNA is TGTGCCAGCAGTGAAGGGTGGGGGCGGCAGCCCCAGCATTTT.

The CDR3 loop is CASSLGSYNEQFF. The CDR3, as DNA: TGCGCCAGCAGCTTGGGTAGCTACAATGAGCAGTTCTTC. The chain employs TRBV5-1 and TRBJ2-1, with D hard to call. V was trimmed by 0 bases and J by 3 bases, leaving 4 bases between them. Germline V gene lookup returns CDR1 SGHRS and CDR2 YFSETQ. This CDR3 contains 13 residues.

The V call is TRBV12-3 or TRBV12-4, the J call TRBJ2-7; D might be TRBD1 (6 bases). With 2 bases removed from V and 7 bases from J, the gap between germline ends came to 12 bases. The CDR3 has 13 amino acids. CDR3 amino acids: CASSLRQAVEQYF. The DNA of the CDR3 is TGTGCCAGCAGTTTACGACAGGCGGTGGAGCAGTACTTC.

The chain employs TRBV5-1 and TRBJ2-5, with TRBD1 as a possible D gene (5 bases). Trimming removed 0 bases at V and 3 bases at J, with 12 bases between. The germline gives CDR1 SGHRS, CDR2 YFSETQ. The CDR3 loop spans 15 amino acids. In DNA form, the CDR3 reads TGCGCCAGCAGCTTGGGGTCAGGGATTGAAGAGACCCAGTACTTC. The encoded protein is CASSLGSGIEETQYF. Full variable domain (rest looked up from reference TRBV5-1 and TRBJ2-5): KAGVTQTPRYLIKTRGQQVTLSCSPISGHRSVSWYQQTPGQGLQFLFEYFSETQRNKGNFPGRFSGRQFSNSRSEMNVSTLELGDSALYLCASSLGSGIEETQYFGPGTRLLVL.

This chain uses TRBV4-1 with TRBJ1-1; D is ambiguous. CDR3 length equals 13 residues. In germline, CDR1 is MGHRA, CDR2 YSYEKL. Deletions cut 4 bases from V and 7 bases from J, with 13 bases between. The chain's CDR3 is CASSRESSGEAFF. In DNA form, the CDR3 reads TGCGCCAGCAGCCGCGAAAGTTCCGGTGAAGCTTTCTTT.

V gene TRBV9 combines with J gene TRBJ2-1; 10 bases are a match to TRBD1. The CDR3 totals 17 residues. CDR1 and CDR2 (germline): SGDLS, YYNGEE. V gave up 2 bases and J gave up 9 bases; unmatched junction bases: 14. The CDR3 is CASSVVTGGLTAGEQFF. In nucleotides, the CDR3 is TGTGCCAGCAGCGTCGTGACAGGGGGCCTGACTGCGGGTGAGCAGTTCTTC.

V is TRBV3-1 (or the pseudogene TRBV3-2) and J is TRBJ2-5; TRBD1 matches 11 bases. Germline CDR1 and CDR2: LGHDT and YNNKEL (reference sequence). Germline trimming cut 4 bases from V and 1 base from J; bases unmatched to any gene: 23. This CDR3 is built from 22 residues. The CDR3 loop is CASSRRKPASGQGEACQETQYF. CDR3 nucleotides: TGTGCCAGCAGCCGTCGGAAACCGGCCTCGGGACAGGGGGAGGCCTGCCAAGAGACCCAGTACTTC.

The chain recombines TRBV7-2 with TRBJ2-2, with 9 positions matching TRBD2. V shed 5 bases, J shed 1 base, and the junction held 2 bases outside the gene matches. Looked up from germline, CDR1 is SGHTA and CDR2 is FQGNSA. The length of the CDR3 is 15 residues. The CDR3 bases are TGTGCCAGCAGCCGGACTAGCGTGAACACCGGGGAGCTGTTTTTT. Amino acid sequence: CASSRTSVNTGELFF.

The CDR3 loop reads CASSLAPTSLSEQYF. The CDR3 DNA is TGTGCCAGCAGCTTGGCACCTACTAGTTTATCCGAGCAGTACTTC. The V gene is TRBV5-4, the J gene TRBJ2-7; D may be TRBD2 (5 bases). CDR3 length equals 15 residues. CDR1 and CDR2 from the germline V gene are SGHNT and YYREEE (reference sequence). Trimming pared 0 bases from V and 6 bases from J, leaving 16 bases between.

J is TRBJ2-1 and V is TRBV10-1, with TRBD1 as a possible D gene (6 bases). The CDR3 length is 17 residues. Germline lookup yields CDR1 WNHNN and CDR2 SYGVQD (reference sequence). The V gene lost 2 bases and the J gene lost 4 bases, with 18 bases spanning the gap. The CDR3 reads CASSERRSLQGYNEQFF. CDR3 sequence (DNA): TGCGCCAGCAGTGAGCGTCGTTCCTTACAGGGTTACAATGAGCAGTTCTTC.

V usage is TRBV10-3 and J usage is TRBJ2-7; the match to TRBD1 covers 9 bases. J was trimmed by 0 bases and V by 3 bases; bases with no gene match: 6. This CDR3 is 16 amino acids long. Germline V gives CDR1 ENHRY, CDR2 SYGVKD. Here the CDR3 DNA reads TGTGCCATCAGTGATCCGGGACAGGGCCTCTCCTACGAGCAGTACTTC. Translation: CAISDPGQGLSYEQYF.

The rearrangement links TRBV10-3 to TRBJ1-2, with 7 nucleotides matching TRBD1. The V gene's germline CDR1 is ENHRY and CDR2 SYGVKD. V shed 2 bases and J 0 bases; nucleotides not matched to a gene: 9. The CDR3 has 17 amino acids. CDR3 bases: TGTGCCATCAGTGAGCCTGGCCAGGGGGTAACTAACTATGGCTACACCTTC. Translating gives CAISEPGQGVTNYGYTF.

The rearrangement uses TRBV4-1 and TRBJ2-7; 7 bases are a match to TRBD1. CDR3 length: 15 amino acids. CDR1 is MGHRA and CDR2 is YSYEKL in the germline V gene. V lost 1 base, J lost 1 base, and 4 bases stayed unmatched. CDR3 nucleotide sequence: TGCGCCAGCAGCCAAGCGGACAGGCGATCCTACGAGCAGTACTTC. Residues: CASSQADRRSYEQYF.

V is TRBV6-5 and J is TRBJ2-4; D may be TRBD1 (5 bases). Between the trimmed V and J ends, which lost 6 bases and 5 bases, there was a span of 11 bases. The length of the CDR3 is 13 residues. In germline, CDR1 is MNHEY, CDR2 SVGAGI. The CDR3 DNA is TGTGCCAGCAGAAGGTCAGGGCAAAACATTCAGTACTTC. Residues: CASRRSGQNIQYF.

CDR3 DNA: TGTGCCAGCAGCCATTCTCCGGGACAGGGGGCTACACTCCTCCACTTT. Translating gives CASSHSPGQGATLLHF. This sequence joins TRBV13 and TRBJ1-6, with TRBD1 matching 12 bases. This CDR3 comprises 16 residues. With V trimmed by 5 bases and J by 15 bases, 14 bases remained unmatched. Germline CDR1 is PRHDT and CDR2 is FYEKMQ (reference sequence).

This chain links TRBV6-1 with TRBJ1-2, with 7 positions matching TRBD1. The germline CDR1 and CDR2 sequences are MNHNS and SASEGT. V trimming: 3 bases; J trimming: 8 bases; junction bases outside the gene matches: 3. This CDR3 spans 12 amino acids. The CDR3 nucleotides read TGTGCCAGCAGTGATGACAGGGTAGGCTACACCTTC. Encoded protein: CASSDDRVGYTF.

The chain uses TRBV5-4 and TRBJ1-1; 7 bases are a match to TRBD1. After removal of 0 bases from V and 0 bases from J, the junction contained 2 bases not matched to a gene. Germline CDR1 is SGHNT and CDR2 is YYREEE (reference sequence). The CDR3 is 15 amino acids. CDR3 nucleotides: TGTGCCAGCAGCTTGGAACAGGGGATGAACACTGAAGCTTTCTTT. It codes for CASSLEQGMNTEAFF.

The rearrangement uses TRBV3-1 (or the pseudogene TRBV3-2) and TRBJ2-7, with 9 bases aligning to TRBD1. From germline, CDR1 is LGHDT and CDR2 YNNKEL (reference sequence). V was pared by 2 bases and J by 5 bases, with 7 bases of the junction left unmatched. This CDR3 region has 15 residues. The CDR3 reads CASSQSMGQGNEQYF. The CDR3 region has the DNA TGTGCCAGCAGCCAATCGATGGGACAGGGAAACGAGCAGTACTTC.

V and J are TRBV19 and TRBJ1-2; no firm D call. The V end lost 6 bases, the J end lost 6 bases, and 11 bases lay between the germline ends. The CDR3 length is 12 residues. Per the germline V gene, CDR1 is LNHDA and CDR2 is SQIVND (reference sequence). Here the CDR3 reads CASSPTRDGYTF. As DNA, the CDR3 is TGTGCCAGTAGCCCGACACGCGATGGCTACACCTTC.

This sequence joins TRBV6-1 and TRBJ1-1; maybe TRBD1 (5 bases). Trimming shortened V by 1 base and J by 5 bases, and 11 bases separated the two germline ends. Germline CDR1 is MNHNS and CDR2 is SASEGT. The CDR3 runs to 14 residues. The chain's CDR3 is CASSEGRGQTEAFF. DNA of the CDR3: TGTGCCAGCAGTGAAGGGAGGGGTCAGACTGAAGCTTTCTTT.

The chain recombines TRBV18 with TRBJ2-3; 7 positions agree with TRBD1. Per the germline V gene, CDR1 is KGHSH and CDR2 is LQKENI. V was clipped by 0 bases and J by 2 bases; unmatched bases: 5. The CDR3 consists of 16 residues. The DNA for the CDR3 is TGTGCCAGCTCACCACCGCACAGGGGTCCCACAGATACGCAGTATTTT. Amino acid sequence: CASSPPHRGPTDTQYF. Full variable domain (remainder filled in from reference TRBV18 and TRBJ2-3): NAGVMQNPRHLVRRRGQEARLRCSPMKGHSHVYWYRQLPEEGLKFMVYLQKENIIDESGMPKERFSAEFPKEGPSILRIQQVVRGDSAAYFCASSPPHRGPTDTQYFGPGTRLTVL.

With respect to this clone: At one boundary the junction diverges from the germline segment, which might be a read error. The rearrangement joins TRBV7-2 to TRBJ2-5; 11 positions agree with TRBD2. The CDR3 has 13 amino acids. Per the germline V gene, CDR1 is SGHTA and CDR2 is FQGNSA. This CDR3 is CASSVAGGETQYF. CDR3 bases: TGTGCCAGCAGCGTAGCGGGGGGGGAGACCCAGTACTTC.

The chain combines TRBV11-3 with TRBJ2-7; D perhaps matches TRBD2 (6 bases). This CDR3 spans 13 amino acids. V lost 0 bases and J lost 6, with 9 bases in between. The germline CDR1 and CDR2 sequences are SGHNT and YENEEA. CDR3 region: CASSLEKGGEQYF. The CDR3 DNA reads TGTGCCAGCAGCTTAGAAAAGGGAGGCGAGCAGTACTTC. Drawing the rest from reference TRBV11-3 and TRBJ2-7, the complete variable domain is EAGVVQSPRYKIIEKKQPVAFWCNPISGHNTLYWYLQNLGQGPELLIRYENEEAVDDSQLPKDRFSAERLKGVDSTLKIQPAELGDSAVYLCASSLEKGGEQYFGPGTRLTVT.

This sequence joins TRBV3-1 (or the pseudogene TRBV3-2) and TRBJ1-1; D is perhaps TRBD1 (5 bases). The CDR3 runs 13 residues. CDR1 LGHDT and CDR2 YNNKEL come from the germline V gene (reference sequence). V gave up 4 bases and J gave up 11 bases, with 17 bases separating them. CDR3 amino acids: CASSPHSQGRAFF. CDR3 in DNA: TGTGCCAGCAGCCCCCATTCTCAGGGCCGGGCTTTCTTT.